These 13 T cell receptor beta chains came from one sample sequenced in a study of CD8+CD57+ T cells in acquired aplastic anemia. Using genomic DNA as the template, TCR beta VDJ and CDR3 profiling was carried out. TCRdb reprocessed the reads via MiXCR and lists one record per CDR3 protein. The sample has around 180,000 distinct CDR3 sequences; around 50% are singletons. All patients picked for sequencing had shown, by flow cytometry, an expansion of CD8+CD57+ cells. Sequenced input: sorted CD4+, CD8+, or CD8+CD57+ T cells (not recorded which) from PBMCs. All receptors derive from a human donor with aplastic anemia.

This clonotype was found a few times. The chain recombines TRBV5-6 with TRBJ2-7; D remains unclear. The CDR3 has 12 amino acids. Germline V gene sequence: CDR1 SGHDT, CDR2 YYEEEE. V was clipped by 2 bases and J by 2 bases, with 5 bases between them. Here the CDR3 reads CASSLSTYEQYF. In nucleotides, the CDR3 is TGTGCCAGCAGCTTATCAACCTACGAGCAGTACTTC.

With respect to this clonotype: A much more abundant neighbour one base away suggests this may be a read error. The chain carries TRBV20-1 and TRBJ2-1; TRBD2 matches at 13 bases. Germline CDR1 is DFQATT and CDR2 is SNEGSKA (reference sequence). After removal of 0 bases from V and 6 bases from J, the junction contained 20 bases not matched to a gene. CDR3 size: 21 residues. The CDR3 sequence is CSARDGRGTSGNKWWSNEQFF. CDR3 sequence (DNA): TGCAGTGCTAGAGATGGGAGGGGGACTAGCGGGAACAAATGGTGGTCCAATGAGCAGTTCTTC.

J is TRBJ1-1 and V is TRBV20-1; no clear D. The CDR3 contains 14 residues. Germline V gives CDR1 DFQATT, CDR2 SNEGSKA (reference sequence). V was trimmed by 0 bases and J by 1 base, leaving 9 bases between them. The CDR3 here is CSAREGRENTEAFF. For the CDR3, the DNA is TGCAGTGCTAGAGAAGGACGGGAGAACACTGAAGCTTTCTTT.

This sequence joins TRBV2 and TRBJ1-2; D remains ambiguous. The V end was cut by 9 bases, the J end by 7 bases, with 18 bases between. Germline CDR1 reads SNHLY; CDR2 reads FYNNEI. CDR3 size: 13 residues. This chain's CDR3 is CASWEGLGFGYTF. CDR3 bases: TGTGCCAGTTGGGAGGGCTTGGGCTTTGGCTACACCTTC.

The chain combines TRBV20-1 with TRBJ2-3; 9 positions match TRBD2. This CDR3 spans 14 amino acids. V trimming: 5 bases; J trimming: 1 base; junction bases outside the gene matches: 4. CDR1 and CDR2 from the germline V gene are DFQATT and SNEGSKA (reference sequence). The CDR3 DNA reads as TGCAGTGCTCGGACTAGCGCGGGCACAGATACGCAGTATTTT. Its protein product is CSARTSAGTDTQYF.

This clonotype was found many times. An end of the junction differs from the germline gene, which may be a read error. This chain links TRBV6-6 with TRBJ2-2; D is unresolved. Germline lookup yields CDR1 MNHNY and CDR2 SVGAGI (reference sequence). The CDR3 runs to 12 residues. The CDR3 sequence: CASSNSHGELFF. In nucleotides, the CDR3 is TGTGCCAGCAGTAACTCCCACGGGGAGCTGTTTTTT.

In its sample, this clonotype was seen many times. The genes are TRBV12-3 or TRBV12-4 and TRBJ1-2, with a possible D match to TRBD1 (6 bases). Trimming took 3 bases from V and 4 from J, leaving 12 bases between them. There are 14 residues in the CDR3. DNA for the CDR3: TGTGCCAGCAGTTTGGGGGGGGGCGTCTATGGCTACACCTTC. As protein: CASSLGGGVYGYTF.

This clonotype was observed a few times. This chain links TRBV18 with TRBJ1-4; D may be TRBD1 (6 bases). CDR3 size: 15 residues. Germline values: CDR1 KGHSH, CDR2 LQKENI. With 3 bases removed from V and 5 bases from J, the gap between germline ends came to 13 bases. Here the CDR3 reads CASSPLQGRNEKLFF. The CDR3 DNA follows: TGTGCCAGCTCACCTTTACAGGGACGAAATGAAAAACTGTTTTTT.

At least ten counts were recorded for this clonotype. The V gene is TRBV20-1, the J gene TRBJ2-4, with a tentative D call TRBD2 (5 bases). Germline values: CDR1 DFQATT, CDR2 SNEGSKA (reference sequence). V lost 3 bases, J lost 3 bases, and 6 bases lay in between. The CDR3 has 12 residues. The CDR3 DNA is TGCAGTGCTAGCGGGGTCAAAAACATTCAGTACTTC. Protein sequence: CSASGVKNIQYF.

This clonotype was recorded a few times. DNA of the CDR3: TGTGCCAGCTCAAGCGAGAGAATATCAGGCTACACCTTC. Translation: CASSSERISGYTF. This chain uses TRBV18 with TRBJ1-2, with D unresolved. This CDR3 spans 13 amino acids. Germline loops: CDR1 KGHSH, CDR2 LQKENI. With 5 bases removed from V and 8 bases from J, the gap between germline ends came to 15 bases.

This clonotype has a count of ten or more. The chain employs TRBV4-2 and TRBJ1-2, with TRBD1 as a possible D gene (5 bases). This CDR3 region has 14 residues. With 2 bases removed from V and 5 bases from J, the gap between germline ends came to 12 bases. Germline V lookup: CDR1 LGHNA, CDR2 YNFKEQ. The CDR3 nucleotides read TGTGCCAGCAGCCAAAATGAGGGGACTTATGGCTACACCTTC. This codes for CASSQNEGTYGYTF.

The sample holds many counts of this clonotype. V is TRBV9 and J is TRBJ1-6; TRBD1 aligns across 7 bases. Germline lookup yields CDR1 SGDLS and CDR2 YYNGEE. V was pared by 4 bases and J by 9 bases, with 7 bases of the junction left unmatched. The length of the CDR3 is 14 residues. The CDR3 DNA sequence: TGTGCCAGCAGCTACAGACAGGGAGGTTCACCCCTCCACTTT. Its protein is CASSYRQGGSPLHF.

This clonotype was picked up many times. CDR3 DNA sequence: TGTGCCAGCAGCCACCGACAGAAGCAGTACAATGAGCAGTTCTTC. Translation: CASSHRQKQYNEQFF. The chain carries TRBV11-2 and TRBJ2-1; D perhaps matches TRBD1 (5 bases). V lost 5 bases and J lost 4, with 15 bases in between. This CDR3 comprises 15 residues. Germline CDR1 is SGHAT and CDR2 is FQNNGV.